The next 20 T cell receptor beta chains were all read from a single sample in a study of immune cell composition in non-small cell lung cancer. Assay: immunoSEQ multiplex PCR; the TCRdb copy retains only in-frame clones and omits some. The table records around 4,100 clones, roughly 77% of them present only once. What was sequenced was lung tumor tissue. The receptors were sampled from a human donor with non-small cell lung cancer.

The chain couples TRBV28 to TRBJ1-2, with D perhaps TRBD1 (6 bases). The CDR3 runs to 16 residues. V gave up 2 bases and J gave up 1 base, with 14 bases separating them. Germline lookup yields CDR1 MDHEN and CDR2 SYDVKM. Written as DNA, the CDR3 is TGTGCCAGCAGTTTAGGGGGCGAACAGAGTAACTATGGCTACACCTTC. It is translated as CASSLGGEQSNYGYTF.

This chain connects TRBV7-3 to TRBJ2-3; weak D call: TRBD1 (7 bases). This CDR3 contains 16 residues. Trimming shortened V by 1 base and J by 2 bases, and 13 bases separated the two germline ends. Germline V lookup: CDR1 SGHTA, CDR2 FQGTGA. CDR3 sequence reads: CASSLRAGGYTDTQYF. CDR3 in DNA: TGTGCCAGCAGCTTAAGGGCAGGGGGGTACACAGATACGCAGTATTTT.

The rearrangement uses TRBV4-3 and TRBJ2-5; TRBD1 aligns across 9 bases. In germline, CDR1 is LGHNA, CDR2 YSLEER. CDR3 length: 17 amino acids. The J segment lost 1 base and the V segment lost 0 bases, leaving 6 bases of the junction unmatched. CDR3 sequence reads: CASSQEGPGQGQETQYF. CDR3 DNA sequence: TGCGCCAGCAGCCAAGAGGGACCGGGACAGGGCCAAGAGACCCAGTACTTC.

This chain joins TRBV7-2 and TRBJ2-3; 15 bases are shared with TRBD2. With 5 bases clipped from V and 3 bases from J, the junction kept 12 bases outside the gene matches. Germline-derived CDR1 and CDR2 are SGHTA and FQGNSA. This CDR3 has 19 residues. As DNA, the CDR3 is TGTGCCAGCAGCACCGACCCCGGGACTAGCGGGGGGTTAACAGATACGCAGTATTTT. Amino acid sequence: CASSTDPGTSGGLTDTQYF.

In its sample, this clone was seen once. The CDR3 loop reads CASSPLSLGGNTIYF. CDR3 in DNA: TGTGCCAGCAGCCCCCTCAGCTTGGGAGGAAACACCATATATTTT. The V call is TRBV7-2, the J call TRBJ1-3; D gene unclear. This CDR3 has 15 amino acids. Germline assignment: CDR1 SGHTA and CDR2 FQGNSA. V was shortened by 5 bases and J by 4 bases, with 15 bases between the two germline ends. Supplemented by reference TRBV7-2 and TRBJ1-3, the full variable domain reads GAGVSQSPSNKVTEKGKDVELRCDPISGHTALYWYRQSLGQGLEFLIYFQGNSAPDKSGLPSDRFSAERTGGSVSTLTIQRTQQEDSAVYLCASSPLSLGGNTIYFGEGSWLTVV.

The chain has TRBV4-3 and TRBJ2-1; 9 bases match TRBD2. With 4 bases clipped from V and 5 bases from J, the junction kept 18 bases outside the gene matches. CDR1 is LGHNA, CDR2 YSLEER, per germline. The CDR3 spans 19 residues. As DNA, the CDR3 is TGCGCCAGCAGCCGAGCCTCTTTCCAGCGGGGGGACGGGGACAATGAGCAGTTCTTC. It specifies CASSRASFQRGDGDNEQFF.

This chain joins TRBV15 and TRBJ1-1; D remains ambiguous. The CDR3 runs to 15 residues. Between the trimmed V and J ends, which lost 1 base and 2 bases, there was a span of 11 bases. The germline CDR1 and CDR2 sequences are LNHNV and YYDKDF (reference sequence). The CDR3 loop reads CATSRARASNTEAFF. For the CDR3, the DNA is TGTGCCACCAGCAGAGCGCGAGCGTCTAACACTGAAGCTTTCTTT. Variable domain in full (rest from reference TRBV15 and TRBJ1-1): DAMVIQNPRYQVTQFGKPVTLSCSQTLNHNVMYWYQQKSSQAPKLLFHYYDKDFNNEADTPDNFQSRRPNTSFCFLDIRSPGLGDTAMYLCATSRARASNTEAFFGQGTRLTVV.

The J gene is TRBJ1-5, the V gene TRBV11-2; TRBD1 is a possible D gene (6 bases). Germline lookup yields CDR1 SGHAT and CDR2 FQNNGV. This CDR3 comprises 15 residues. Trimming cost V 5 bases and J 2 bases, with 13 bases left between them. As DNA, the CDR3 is TGTGCCAGCAGCCAAGGGGGGTCGGGCAATCAGCCCCAGCATTTT. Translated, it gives CASSQGGSGNQPQHF. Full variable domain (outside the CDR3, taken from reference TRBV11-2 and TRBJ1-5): EAGVAQSPRYKIIEKRQSVAFWCNPISGHATLYWYQQILGQGPKLLIQFQNNGVVDDSQLPKDRFSAERLKGVDSTLKIQPAKLEDSAVYLCASSQGGSGNQPQHFGDGTRLSIL.

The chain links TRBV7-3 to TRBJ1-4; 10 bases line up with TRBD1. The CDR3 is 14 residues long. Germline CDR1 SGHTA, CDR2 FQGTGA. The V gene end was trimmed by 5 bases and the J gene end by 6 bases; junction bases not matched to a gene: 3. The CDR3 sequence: CASSKDRGHEKLFF. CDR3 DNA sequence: TGTGCCAGCAGCAAAGACAGGGGGCATGAAAAACTGTTTTTT. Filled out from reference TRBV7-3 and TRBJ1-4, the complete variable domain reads GAGVSQTPSNKVTEKGKYVELRCDPISGHTALYWYRQSLGQGPEFLIYFQGTGAADDSGLPNDRFFAVRPEGSVSTLKIQRTERGDSAVYLCASSKDRGHEKLFFGSGTQLSVL.

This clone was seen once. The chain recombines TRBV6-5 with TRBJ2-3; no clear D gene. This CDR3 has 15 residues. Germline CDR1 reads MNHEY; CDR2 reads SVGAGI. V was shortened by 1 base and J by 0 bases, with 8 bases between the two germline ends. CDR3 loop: CASSYFGPSTDTQYF. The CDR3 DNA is TGTGCCAGCAGTTACTTTGGCCCCAGCACAGATACGCAGTATTTT.

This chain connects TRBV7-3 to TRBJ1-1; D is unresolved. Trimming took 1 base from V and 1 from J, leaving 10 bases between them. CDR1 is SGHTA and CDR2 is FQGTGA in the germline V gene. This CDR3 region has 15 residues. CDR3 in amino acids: CASSLRSLGNTEAFF. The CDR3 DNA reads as TGTGCCAGCAGCTTAAGGTCCCTAGGGAACACTGAAGCTTTCTTT. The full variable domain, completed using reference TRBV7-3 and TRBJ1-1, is GAGVSQTPSNKVTEKGKYVELRCDPISGHTALYWYRQSLGQGPEFLIYFQGTGAADDSGLPNDRFFAVRPEGSVSTLKIQRTERGDSAVYLCASSLRSLGNTEAFFGQGTRLTVV.

The CDR3 DNA reads TGTGCCAGTAGTCGTAGGGGGGGCCAAGATGAGCAGTTCTTC. This codes for CASSRRGGQDEQFF. The rearrangement links TRBV19 to TRBJ2-1; D perhaps matches TRBD2 (7 bases). The CDR3 covers 14 residues. V was clipped by 5 bases and J by 8 bases, with 16 bases between them. CDR1 is LNHDA and CDR2 is SQIVND in the germline V gene (reference sequence).

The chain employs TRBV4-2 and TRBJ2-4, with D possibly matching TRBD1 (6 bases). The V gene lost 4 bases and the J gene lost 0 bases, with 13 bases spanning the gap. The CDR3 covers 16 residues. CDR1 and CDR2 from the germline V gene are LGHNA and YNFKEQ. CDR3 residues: CASSPLEGGAKNIQYF. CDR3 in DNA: TGTGCCAGCAGCCCCCTAGAAGGGGGAGCCAAAAACATTCAGTACTTC.

The CDR3 DNA follows: TGTGCCAGCAGCCCGGGACTAGCGGGAGGGGCCGGGGAGCTGTTTTTT. Protein: CASSPGLAGGAGELFF. The rearrangement uses TRBV11-1 and TRBJ2-2, with 16 bases aligning to TRBD2. The CDR3 sequence is 16 residues long. Germline loops: CDR1 SGHAT, CDR2 FQDESV (reference sequence). The V segment lost 5 bases and the J segment 6 bases; nucleotides outside the gene matches: 3.

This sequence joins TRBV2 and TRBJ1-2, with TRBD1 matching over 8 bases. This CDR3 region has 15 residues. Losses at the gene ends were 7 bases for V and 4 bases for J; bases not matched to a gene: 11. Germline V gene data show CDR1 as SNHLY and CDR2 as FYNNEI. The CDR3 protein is CASTQSQGAFYGYTF. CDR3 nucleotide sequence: TGTGCCAGCACCCAATCCCAGGGGGCCTTCTATGGCTACACCTTC.

The CDR3 protein is CASSVKGQATSYSNQPQHF. Here the CDR3 DNA reads TGTGCCAGCAGTGTAAAAGGACAGGCGACGTCCTATAGCAATCAGCCCCAGCATTTT. The rearrangement joins TRBV6-1 to TRBJ1-5; 7 nucleotides align to TRBD1. This CDR3 has 19 amino acids. Trimming cost V 4 bases and J 0 bases; bases outside gene matches: 15. Per the germline V gene, CDR1 is MNHNS and CDR2 is SASEGT.

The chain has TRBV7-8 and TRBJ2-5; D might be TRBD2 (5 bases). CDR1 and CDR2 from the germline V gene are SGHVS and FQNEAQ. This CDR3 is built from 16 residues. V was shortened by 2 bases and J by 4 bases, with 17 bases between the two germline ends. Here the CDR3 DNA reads TGTGCCAGCAGCTTAAGGCGTGGCGAGGGAGCAGAGACCCAGTACTTC. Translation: CASSLRRGEGAETQYF.

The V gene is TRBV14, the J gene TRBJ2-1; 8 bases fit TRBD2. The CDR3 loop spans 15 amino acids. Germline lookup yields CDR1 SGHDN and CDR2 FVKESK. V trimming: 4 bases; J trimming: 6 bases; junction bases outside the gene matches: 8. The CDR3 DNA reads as TGTGCCAGCAGCCCGCGCGGGGGGCGGGTCAATGAGCAGTTCTTC. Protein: CASSPRGGRVNEQFF.

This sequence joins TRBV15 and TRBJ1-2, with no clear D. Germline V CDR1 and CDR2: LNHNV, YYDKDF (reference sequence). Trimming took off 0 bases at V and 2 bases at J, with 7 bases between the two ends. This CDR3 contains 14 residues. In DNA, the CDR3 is TGTGCCACCAGCAGAGATAAGTCCAACTATGGCTACACCTTC. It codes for CATSRDKSNYGYTF. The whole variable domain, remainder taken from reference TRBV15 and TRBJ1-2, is DAMVIQNPRYQVTQFGKPVTLSCSQTLNHNVMYWYQQKSSQAPKLLFHYYDKDFNNEADTPDNFQSRRPNTSFCFLDIRSPGLGDTAMYLCATSRDKSNYGYTFGSGTRLTVV.

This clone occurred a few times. The CDR3 coding sequence is TGCGCCAGCAGCCCCTGGGGGGACAGGGAAGACAATGAGCAGTTCTTC. It translates to CASSPWGDREDNEQFF. The rearrangement uses TRBV5-1 and TRBJ2-1; 9 bases align to TRBD1. Germline V gene sequence: CDR1 SGHRS, CDR2 YFSETQ. The CDR3 sequence is 16 residues long. V gave up 4 bases and J gave up 5 bases; unmatched junction bases: 10. The full variable domain, completed using reference TRBV5-1 and TRBJ2-1, is KAGVTQTPRYLIKTRGQQVTLSCSPISGHRSVSWYQQTPGQGLQFLFEYFSETQRNKGNFPGRFSGRQFSNSRSEMNVSTLELGDSALYLCASSPWGDREDNEQFFGPGTRLTVL.